The 13 T cell receptor beta chains presented below share a single source sample, sequenced in a study of T cells after yellow fever vaccination. TCRdb fed the 5' RACE reads into MiXCR, producing one record per CDR3 protein. There are some 200,000 distinct CDR3 sequences in the sample; 3.2% occur only once, and 2.5% to 3.5% lies in the top ten. Here the sequenced sample was CD4+ T cells sorted from PBMCs, taken 10 days after the yellow fever booster vaccination. Receptors originate from a man aged 18-30 years who received the YFV17D yellow fever vaccine.

The table lists this clonotype with many counts. The CDR3 nucleotides are TGTGCCAGCAGCTCAGTCTGGGCCTATCAAGAGACCCAGTACTTC. The encoded protein is CASSSVWAYQETQYF. The chain joins TRBV7-9 to TRBJ2-5, with D unclear. The CDR3 runs to 15 residues. CDR1 and CDR2 from the germline V gene are SEHNR and FQNEAQ (reference sequence). V was clipped by 4 bases and J by 2 bases, with 14 bases between them.

The sample holds many counts of this clonotype. This rearrangement joins TRBV20-1 to TRBJ1-4; TRBD1 is a possible D gene (5 bases). The ends were cut back, 3 bases at V and 0 bases at J, with 8 bases in the middle. The CDR3 length is 14 residues. CDR1 and CDR2 (germline): DFQATT, SNEGSKA (reference sequence). DNA of the CDR3: TGCAGTGCTAGGTTGGGGGCAACTAATGAAAAACTGTTTTTT. Protein: CSARLGATNEKLFF.

This clonotype was detected many times. The chain joins TRBV6-1 to TRBJ2-6; D call uncertain. CDR1 is MNHNS, CDR2 SASEGT, per germline. The CDR3 loop spans 15 amino acids. V was clipped by 5 bases and J by 4 bases, with 12 bases between them. The CDR3 reads CASSPKSAGANVLTF. CDR3 nucleotide sequence: TGTGCCAGCAGTCCGAAATCGGCAGGGGCCAACGTCCTGACTTTC.

This clonotype was observed many times. The V call is TRBV7-9, the J call TRBJ2-1, with D unclear. Germline CDR1 SEHNR, CDR2 FQNEAQ (reference sequence). V gave up 5 bases and J gave up 2 bases, with 10 bases separating them. The CDR3 is 14 amino acids. CDR3 sequence reads: CASSVWSTYNEQFF. CDR3 DNA sequence: TGTGCCAGCAGCGTCTGGTCTACCTACAATGAGCAGTTCTTC. The entire variable domain, with the rest obtained from reference TRBV7-9 and TRBJ2-1, is as follows: DTGVSQNPRHKITKRGQNVTFRCDPISEHNRLYWYRQTLGQGPEFLTYFQNEAQLEKSRLLSDRFSAERPKGSFSTLEIQRTEQGDSAMYLCASSVWSTYNEQFFGPGTRLTVL.

About this clonotype itself: Germline and junction disagree at one end, which may indicate a read error. This chain connects TRBV7-9 to TRBJ2-1; D perhaps matches TRBD2 (5 bases). The germline V gene has CDR1 SEHNR and CDR2 FQNEAQ (reference sequence). CDR3 length equals 15 residues. The CDR3 spells CASSFGADVYYEQFF. DNA for the CDR3: TGTGCCAGCAGCTTCGGAGCGGACGTCTACTATGAGCAGTTCTTC.

The CDR3 DNA is TGTGCCAGTAGTATAGAGTTCGGGACCACGCAGTATTTT. It specifies CASSIEFGTTQYF. This chain joins TRBV19 and TRBJ2-3; the D gene could be TRBD1 or TRBD2 (5 bases each). Trimming removed 0 bases from V and 9 bases from J, with 10 bases in between. This CDR3 spans 13 amino acids. Germline CDR1 is LNHDA and CDR2 is SQIVND (reference sequence).

In this sample, this clonotype turned up many times. V usage is TRBV7-2 and J usage is TRBJ1-1; a weak D match, TRBD1 (6 bases). Germline CDR1 SGHTA, CDR2 FQGNSA. The CDR3 sequence is 14 residues long. V lost 4 bases and J 1 base, leaving 10 bases between the germline ends. The CDR3 sequence is CASSSPDRNTEAFF. The CDR3 DNA reads as TGTGCCAGCAGCTCCCCGGACAGGAACACTGAAGCTTTCTTT.

This clonotype was observed a few times. This chain connects TRBV5-1 to TRBJ1-1, with TRBD1 matching 8 bases. In germline, CDR1 is SGHRS, CDR2 YFSETQ. CDR3 size: 15 residues. The ends lost 0 bases at V and 7 bases at J; junction bases unmatched: 8. The CDR3 bases are TGCGCCAGCAGCTTGGGCCCAGCGGGGACAGGTGAAGCTTTCTTT. It is translated as CASSLGPAGTGEAFF.

This clonotype was picked up many times. The CDR3 loop is CASSLAGEIGELFF. The CDR3 DNA reads TGTGCCAGCAGCTTAGCGGGGGAAATCGGGGAGCTGTTTTTT. This rearrangement joins TRBV5-4 to TRBJ2-2; 8 bases are a match to TRBD2. The CDR3 spans 14 residues. Germline trimming cut 2 bases from V and 7 bases from J; bases unmatched to any gene: 4. Germline loops: CDR1 SGHNT, CDR2 YYREEE (reference sequence).

The rearrangement links TRBV11-2 to TRBJ2-3, with TRBD2 matching 8 bases. After removal of 0 bases from V and 8 bases from J, the junction contained 4 bases not matched to a gene. This CDR3 is built from 14 residues. Germline CDR1 is SGHAT and CDR2 is FQNNGV. The CDR3 reads CASSLDRGGGTQYF. The CDR3 DNA sequence: TGTGCCAGCAGCTTAGATCGGGGGGGCGGTACGCAGTATTTT.

The rearrangement uses TRBV9 and TRBJ1-6; 9 bases are a match to TRBD1. The CDR3 length is 16 residues. Germline V gene lookup returns CDR1 SGDLS and CDR2 YYNGEE. The J segment lost 10 bases and the V segment lost 3 bases, leaving 11 bases of the junction unmatched. The CDR3 region has the DNA TGTGCCAGCAGCGAGGGAGGGGGACAGGGAAAATCACCCCTCCACTTT. Protein product: CASSEGGGQGKSPLHF.

In its sample, this clonotype was seen many times. The CDR3 DNA reads TGCAGTGCTAGGGCTCTAGGTCATGGCTACACCTTC. Its protein product is CSARALGHGYTF. The chain joins TRBV20-1 to TRBJ1-2; D call uncertain. V was shortened by 3 bases and J by 6 bases, with 11 bases between the two germline ends. From germline, CDR1 is DFQATT and CDR2 SNEGSKA (reference sequence). This CDR3 is 12 amino acids long.

This clonotype was found many times. The rearrangement links TRBV5-5 to TRBJ1-5; D call uncertain. This CDR3 is built from 16 residues. V lost 1 base and J 7 bases, leaving 18 bases between the germline ends. Looked up from germline, CDR1 is SGHKS and CDR2 is YYEKEE (reference sequence). This CDR3 is CASSLIVAARGQPQHF. DNA of the CDR3: TGTGCCAGCAGCTTGATTGTGGCAGCTCGAGGGCAGCCCCAGCATTTT.